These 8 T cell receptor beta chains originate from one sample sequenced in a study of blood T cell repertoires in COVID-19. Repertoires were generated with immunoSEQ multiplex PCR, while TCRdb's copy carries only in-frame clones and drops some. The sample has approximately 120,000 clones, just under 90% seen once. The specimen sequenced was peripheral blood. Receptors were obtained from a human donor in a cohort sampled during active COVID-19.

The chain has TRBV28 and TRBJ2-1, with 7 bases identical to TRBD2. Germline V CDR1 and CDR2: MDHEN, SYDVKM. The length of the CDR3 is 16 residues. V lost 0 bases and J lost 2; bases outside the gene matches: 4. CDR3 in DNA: TGTGCCAGCAGTTTATGGGCTAGCGGTACCTACAATGAGCAGTTCTTC. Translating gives CASSLWASGTYNEQFF.

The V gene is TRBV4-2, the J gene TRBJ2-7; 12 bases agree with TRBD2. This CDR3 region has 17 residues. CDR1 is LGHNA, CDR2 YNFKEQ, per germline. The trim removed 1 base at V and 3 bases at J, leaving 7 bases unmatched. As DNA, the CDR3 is TGTGCCAGCAGCCAAGTTCGGGCTAGCGGGGGGGGCTACGAGCAGTACTTC. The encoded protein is CASSQVRASGGGYEQYF.

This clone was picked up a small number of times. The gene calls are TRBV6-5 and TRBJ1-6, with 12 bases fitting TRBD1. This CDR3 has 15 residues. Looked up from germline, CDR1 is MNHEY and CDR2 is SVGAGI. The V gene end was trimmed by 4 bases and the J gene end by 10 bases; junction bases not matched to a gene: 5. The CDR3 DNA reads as TGTGCCAGCAGTTCCGGGACAGGGGGCGGCTCACCCCTCCACTTT. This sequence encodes CASSSGTGGGSPLHF.

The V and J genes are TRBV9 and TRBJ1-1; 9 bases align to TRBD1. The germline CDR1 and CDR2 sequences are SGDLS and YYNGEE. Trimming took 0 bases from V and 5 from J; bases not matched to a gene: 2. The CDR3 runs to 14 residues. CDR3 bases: TGTGCCAGCAGCGTAGAAGGACAGGGGACTGAAGCTTTCTTT. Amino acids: CASSVEGQGTEAFF. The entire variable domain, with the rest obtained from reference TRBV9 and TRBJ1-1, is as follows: DSGVTQTPKHLITATGQRVTLRCSPRSGDLSVYWYQQSLDQGLQFLIQYYNGEERAKGNILERFSAQQFPDLHSELNLSSLELGDSALYFCASSVEGQGTEAFFGQGTRLTVV.

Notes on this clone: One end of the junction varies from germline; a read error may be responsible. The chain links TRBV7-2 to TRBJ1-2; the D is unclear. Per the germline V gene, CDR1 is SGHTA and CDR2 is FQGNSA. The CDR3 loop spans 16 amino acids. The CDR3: CASSPTGTRVGHLTYF. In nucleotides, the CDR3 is TGTGCCAGCAGCCCGACGGGCACGCGGGTCGGCCACTTAACGTACTTC.

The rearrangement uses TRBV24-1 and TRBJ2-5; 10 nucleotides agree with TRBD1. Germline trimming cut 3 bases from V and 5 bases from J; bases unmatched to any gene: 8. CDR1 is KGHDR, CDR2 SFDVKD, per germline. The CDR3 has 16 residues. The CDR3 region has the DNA TGTGCCACCAGTGATGCCGGGACAGGGGTTAAGGAGACCCAGTACTTC. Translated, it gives CATSDAGTGVKETQYF.

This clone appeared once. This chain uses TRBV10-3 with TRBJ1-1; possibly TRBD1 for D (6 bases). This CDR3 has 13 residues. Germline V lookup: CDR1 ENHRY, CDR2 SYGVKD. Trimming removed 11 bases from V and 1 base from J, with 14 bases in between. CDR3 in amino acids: CAASGAQNTEAFF. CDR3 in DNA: TGTGCCGCCTCAGGGGCCCAGAACACTGAAGCTTTCTTT.

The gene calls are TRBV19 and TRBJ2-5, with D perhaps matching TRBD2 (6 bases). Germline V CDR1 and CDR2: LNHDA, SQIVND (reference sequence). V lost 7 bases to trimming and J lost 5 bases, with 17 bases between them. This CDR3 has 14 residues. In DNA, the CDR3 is TGTGCCAGTACCACCGGGGGTAGGGGTGAGACCCAGTACTTC. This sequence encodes CASTTGGRGETQYF.